The text below deals with one TCR beta chain. Antigen unknown. TCRdb keeps only in-frame clones here, not all; method: immunoSEQ multiplex PCR. The sample consists of some 170,000 clones, roughly nine tenths of them appearing once. This CDR3 comprises 18 residues. Per germline, CDR1 SGHAT and CDR2 FQNNGV. V shed 4 bases and J 1 base; nucleotides not matched to a gene: 13. The data were taken from a study of T cell responses to AZD1222 COVID-19 vaccine. Findings and limits, study-wide: Clonal diversity was possibly underestimated, and white British individuals and females predominated among donors.

The sequence came from an adult in good health. The chain couples TRBV11-2 to TRBJ2-5; 9 bases align to TRBD2. Here the sequenced sample was peripheral blood, taken on day 0 of AZD1222 vaccination. The CDR3 sequence is CASSSGRSSGAFQETQYF. Here the CDR3 DNA reads TGTGCCAGCAGCTCAGGTCGATCTAGCGGGGCCTTCCAAGAGACCCAGTACTTC.